Many counts were recorded for the clone carrying this T cell receptor beta chain. The antigen is undetermined. The data were obtained in a study of molecular identifiers for immune sequencing clone quantification. TCRdb called the PCR reads again in MiXCR, with one record for every CDR3 protein. The data show hundreds of thousands of distinct CDR3 sequences, just under 20% seen once. The trim removed 4 bases at V and 2 bases at J, leaving 1 base unmatched. From germline, CDR1 is MDHEN and CDR2 SYDVKM. The CDR3 length is 14 residues. Libraries of naive CD8 cells were prepared from around 20,000 to 1,000,000 sorted cells using 10%, 30% or 50% RNA. Naive CD8 T cells were sorted as CD8+CD4-CCR7+CD45RA+. Whole-study results and caveats: Amid roughly 1 million naive cells, spiked Jurkat TCR RNA from one cell was reportedly still detectable. Sharing of a barcode by identical TCR molecules could cause highly expanded clone sizes to be underestimated.

The origin of this receptor is a human donor in good health. Some libraries in this study had Jurkat cell RNA spiked in. This rearrangement joins TRBV28 to TRBJ1-3; 8 bases align to TRBD1. Specimen: naive CD8+ T cells from blood, with Jurkat cell RNA spiked in. The subset was: FACS-sorted CD8+CD4-CCR7+CD45RA+ naive T cells. The CDR3 nucleotides read TGTGCCAGCAGTTACAGGGGGGCTGGAAACACCATATATTTT. It encodes CASSYRGAGNTIYF.